The present TCR beta chain was sequenced within a study of blood T cell repertoires in COVID-19. Sequencing was performed with immunoSEQ multiplex PCR; in TCRdb, only in-frame clones are kept and a portion is missing. The sample holds 250,000 or so clones, approximately 84% seen once. The germline gives CDR1 SGHVS, CDR2 FQNEAQ. The length of the CDR3 is 12 residues. Deletions cut 2 bases from V and 6 bases from J, with 8 bases between. The specimen was peripheral blood. The chain links TRBV7-8 to TRBJ2-7; a weak D match, TRBD1 (5 bases). The TCR was taken from a woman older than 75 with acute or convalescent COVID-19. The CDR3 sequence: CASSLQGGEQYF. CDR3 bases: TGTGCCAGCAGCTTACAGGGTGGCGAGCAGTACTTC.